This T cell receptor beta chain is from a study of naive and memory T cell subsets. On this clonotype: Its target is not known.

CDR1 and CDR2 (germline): SQVTM, ANQGSEA. Deletions cut 3 bases from V and 0 bases from J, with 14 bases between. The CDR3 loop spans 15 amino acids. Both TRBC1 and TRBC2 were covered by a beta constant-region primer of two equimolar oligonucleotides. The ligated cDNA underwent four PCR rounds using SP2 and nested alpha and beta constant-region primers. TCRdb processed the UMI-ligation and nested PCR reads anew with MiXCR; each CDR3 protein has one entry. This table holds around 140,000 distinct CDR3 sequences, about 20% found once. Four subsets defined by CD45RA and CD27 were sorted after CD3, CD4, CD8 and live/dead staining. Findings of the study overall: There was no ground truth to check naive and memory subset results. Especially in CD8 cells, naive repertoires contained a few larger clonotypes, possibly CD45RA-re-expressing memory cells. From naive to CM, EM and EMRA, diversity decreased and Gini increased. Over 90% of naive TCR sequences appeared only once after error correction, unlike memory subsets.

The sequence was obtained from a human donor in good health. The sample was naive CD8+ T cells from blood. This chain uses TRBV29-1 with TRBJ1-2; a possible D gene is TRBD1 (5 bases). CDR3 sequence (DNA): TGCAGCGTTGAGGGACCAGACCAAACTAACTATGGCTACACCTTC. Translated: CSVEGPDQTNYGYTF.